This TCR beta chain was captured by sequencing in a study of T cell repertoires in cytomegalovirus infection. Overall study: CMV infection and matching HLA type were both indicated by public TCR beta signatures. General study results and limits: The ex vivo response showed dominance by HLA-C-restricted CMV-specific TCR beta clonotypes. Carriers of CMV plus the relevant HLA were identified by cumulative public TCR beta family frequency.

The CDR3 contains 13 residues. V was pared by 5 bases and J by 9 bases, with 11 bases between. This clonotype was picked up many times. Antigen unknown. In TCRdb, the reads were re-called with MiXCR into one record per CDR3 protein. The repertoire includes 200,000 to 300,000 distinct CDR3 sequences, approximately 13% of them detected once, and about 1.5% sits in the top ten. The clonotype comes from a human donor in good health (CMV status not recorded). Some clones in this sample may be carry-over from other donors' samples. The rearrangement links TRBV12-3 or TRBV12-4 to TRBJ1-6; a possible D gene is TRBD1 (5 bases). Sequencing was carried out using PBMCs. The CDR3 sequence: CASSPTVASPLHF. Written as DNA, the CDR3 is TGTGCCAGCAGTCCGACAGTAGCTTCACCCCTCCACTTT.